This T cell receptor beta chain was observed in a study of cytomegalovirus exposure and HLA in healthy donors. Regarding the study as a whole: Sequencing likely generated an artifact that appeared as a cluster of highly shared sequence variants.

Everyone who donated was a healthy bone marrow donor. Use of 60 Vbeta and 13 Jbeta primers characterized the PCR. Data came from immunoSEQ multiplex PCR; TCRdb stores just in-frame clones and leaves some out. The table records about 130,000 clones, approximately 8.9% of them present only once. To note about this clone: The antigen is not known. Other DNA sequences from this sample encode an identical CDR3 as well.

The germline V gene encodes CDR1 SGDLS and CDR2 YYNGEE. CDR3 size: 14 residues. V was trimmed by 0 bases and J by 1 base, leaving 7 bases between them. V is TRBV9 and J is TRBJ1-1, with D maybe TRBD1 (5 bases). The sequence came from a woman aged 35 to 49 in good health and CMV-seropositive. Material: PBMCs. CDR3 DNA: TGTGCCAGCAGCGTAGGGCAGGGGAACACTGAAGCTTTCTTT. It codes for CASSVGQGNTEAFF.